A selection of T cell receptor beta chains follows, all from one sample in a study of T cells after yellow fever vaccination. TCRdb reprocessed the 5' RACE reads with MiXCR, giving one entry per CDR3 protein. The table shows approximately 510,000 distinct CDR3 sequences, with around a fifth occurring only once. Source: PBMCs, taken roughly 20 days after the first yellow fever vaccination. These receptors came from a man between 18 and 35 years old who received the YFV17D yellow fever vaccine. Each CDR3 is given with its conserved first and last residue. The D gene is left open where the match is weak. Size is omitted from some rows. Given values are once, few, many or a class for expanded clones.

CDR3 DNA,CDR3 protein,clone size,D gene,J gene,V gene
TGTGCCAGCAGCCCAAAGGGGAGACAGAGGAACTATGGCTACACCTTC,CASSPKGRQRNYGYTF,few,.,TRBJ1-2,TRBV5-5
TGTGCCAGCAGCGTACGTTCCGCAAGACAGGGAGGCAATGAGCAGTTCTTC,CASSVRSARQGGNEQFF,.,.,TRBJ2-1,TRBV9
TGTGCCAGCAGCGTACTGGGGGATTACACAGATACGCAGTATTTT,CASSVLGDYTDTQYF,.,.,TRBJ2-3,TRBV7-8
TGTGCCAGCAGCTCGTCTAGATCCAGCTCCTACAATGAGCAGTTCTTC,CASSSSRSSSYNEQFF,few,.,TRBJ2-1,TRBV7-8
TGTGCCACCAGCGTTCCGGGACAGGGGGACACCGGGGAGCTGTTTTTT,CATSVPGQGDTGELFF,few,TRBD1,TRBJ2-2,TRBV24-1
TGTGCCAGCACCACAGCGGTTGGTTCACCCCTCCACTTT,CASTTAVGSPLHF,.,.,TRBJ1-6,TRBV7-8
TGCAGCGTTTCCGGGACAGGGGTCCCTGGGGCCAACGTCCTGACTTTC,CSVSGTGVPGANVLTF,.,TRBD1,TRBJ2-6,TRBV29-1
TGCGCCAGCAGCGCAGGGTGGGGTAATCAGGAGACCCAGTACTTC,CASSAGWGNQETQYF,many,.,TRBJ2-5,TRBV5-1
TGCGCCAGCAGCCCCGGCCCAGGCGATGAGCAGTTCTTC,CASSPGPGDEQFF,few,.,TRBJ2-1,TRBV4-3
TGTGCCAGCAGCGTAGGTCTAAGCGAGGCCTACGAGCAGTACTTC,CASSVGLSEAYEQYF,.,.,TRBJ2-7,TRBV9
TGTGCCAGCAGCCGGGGGGCAGGGAACATGAACACTGAAGCTTTCTTT,CASSRGAGNMNTEAFF,.,.,TRBJ1-1,TRBV3-1
TGTGCCAGCAGTTTCAGCGGGGGGCGGAGAGAGACCCAGTACTTC,CASSFSGGRRETQYF,.,TRBD2,TRBJ2-5,TRBV28
TGTGCCAGCAGTTACTCGACACAGAATGAAAAACTGTTTTTT,CASSYSTQNEKLFF,.,.,TRBJ1-4,TRBV6-5
TGTGCCAGCAGTTTCCTGACCGCGGGGGGGCGAACAGATACGCAGTATTTT,CASSFLTAGGRTDTQYF,few,TRBD2,TRBJ2-3,TRBV12-3/TRBV12-4
TGTGCCATCACGGGACGGGGGAATGAGCAGTTCTTC,CAITGRGNEQFF,.,.,TRBJ2-1,TRBV10-3
TGTGCCAGCAGCGTAGCGGCCAGCCCATCCCAAGAGACCCAGTACTTC,CASSVAASPSQETQYF,few,.,TRBJ2-5,TRBV9
TGTGCCATCTCCGACAGGGGCCCAACCACAGATACGCAGTATTTT,CAISDRGPTTDTQYF,few,TRBD1,TRBJ2-3,TRBV6-2/TRBV6-3
TGTGCCAGCAGCTTGTCCCCCGAGGGGTACCATAATGAAAAACTGTTTTTT,CASSLSPEGYHNEKLFF,few,.,TRBJ1-4,TRBV7-6
TGCAGTGCTAGAGATCTAGGGGCCTACAATGAGCAGTTCTTC,CSARDLGAYNEQFF,few,.,TRBJ2-1,TRBV20-1
TGTGCCAGCAGCGTAGCAGACGGCCGATCCTCTGGAAACACCATATATTTT,CASSVADGRSSGNTIYF,.,.,TRBJ1-3,TRBV9
TGTGCCAGCAGCTTAGGAGGAGGTAGCGGGGGCCGGACCGGGGAGCTGTTTTTT,CASSLGGGSGGRTGELFF,.,TRBD2,TRBJ2-2,TRBV11-2
TGTGCCAGCAGCCTCAGAACCAGGGTTCGCATTAATGAGCAGTTCTTC,CASSLRTRVRINEQFF,.,.,TRBJ2-1,TRBV3-1
TGCGCCAGCAGCTCCACTAGCGGAACTAATGAAAAACTGTTTTTT,CASSSTSGTNEKLFF,many,.,TRBJ1-4,TRBV5-1
TGCGCCAGCAGCCGTCGAGGGGACGAGGGGGAGCAGTACTTC,CASSRRGDEGEQYF,.,.,TRBJ2-7,TRBV4-3
TGTGCCACCAGCAGAGATCCAGGAGAGGAGACCCAGTACTTC,CATSRDPGEETQYF,few,.,TRBJ2-5,TRBV15
TGTGCCAGCAGTCACACTCCACCGGCTGGCTACACCTTC,CASSHTPPAGYTF,few,.,TRBJ1-2,TRBV11-2
TGCGCCAGCAGTCCATTCGGGGACTATGGCTACACCTTC,CASSPFGDYGYTF,few,.,TRBJ1-2,TRBV4-1
TGCAGTGCAAAGCAGGGAAAGAAGGGAACTGAAGCTTTCTTT,CSAKQGKKGTEAFF,many,.,TRBJ1-1,TRBV20-1
TGCGCCAGCAGCCAAGATAAAGGTCTCGACAATGAGCAGTTCTTC,CASSQDKGLDNEQFF,few,.,TRBJ2-1,TRBV4-1